This is a list of T cell receptor beta chains from one sample in a study of shared clonotypes between healthy human individuals. Sequenced by immunoSEQ multiplex PCR; TCRdb stores in-frame clones only, minus some. The sample gives 2 million to 2.5 million clones, 90% to 95% of which show up once; 0.1% to 0.15% is in the top ten. Sequencing was done on a sample of naive CD4+ T cells sorted from blood. The receptor source for this set is a man between 18 and 35 years old in good health. CDR3s include the opening cysteine and the closing phenylalanine or tryptophan. The D gene is left open where the match is weak. The size field is filled for only some rows; it gives once, few, many or a size class.

CDR3aa	CDR3nt	v_gene	abundance	d_gene	j_gene
CAWKHRDTEAFF	TGTGCCTGGAAACACAGGGACACTGAAGCTTTCTTT	TRBV30	once	NA	TRBJ1-1
CASSSTTKQGIWAEQYF	TGTGCCAGCAGCTCAACGACTAAACAGGGAATTTGGGCCGAGCAGTACTTC	TRBV7-9	NA	NA	TRBJ2-7
CASSLTGQTGELFF	TGCGCCAGCAGCTTAACAGGGCAGACCGGGGAGCTGTTTTTT	TRBV5-1	NA	NA	TRBJ2-2
CASRRTADNSPLHF	TGTGCCAGCAGAAGGACAGCTGATAATTCACCCCTCCACTTT	TRBV6-1	once	NA	TRBJ1-6
CASSLGPYGTAYGYTF	TGTGCCAGCAGTCTCGGCCCCTACGGGACAGCCTATGGCTACACCTTC	TRBV7-2	once	TRBD1	TRBJ1-2
CASSPRASGRAQTDTQYF	TGTGCCAGCTCACCACGGGCTAGCGGGAGGGCACAGACAGATACGCAGTATTTT	TRBV18	NA	TRBD2	TRBJ2-3
CASRAPGVAKNIQYF	TGTGCCAGCAGGGCCCCGGGGGTCGCCAAAAACATTCAGTACTTC	TRBV6-4	NA	NA	TRBJ2-4
CASSLEPGQGPSPLHF	TGTGCCAGCAGCTTAGAGCCGGGACAGGGGCCCTCACCCCTCCACTTT	TRBV7-9	NA	TRBD1	TRBJ1-6
CASSLAGGTPYNEQFF	TGTGCCAGCAGCTTAGCCGGGGGGACCCCCTACAATGAGCAGTTCTTC	TRBV7-9	NA	TRBD2	TRBJ2-1
CASSPERGRSTDTQYF	TGTGCCAGCAGCCCAGAGCGGGGAAGAAGCACAGATACGCAGTATTTT	TRBV7-2	NA	TRBD2	TRBJ2-3
CASKTGGTDTQYF	TGTGCCAGCAAGACTGGGGGCACAGATACGCAGTATTTT	TRBV2	NA	NA	TRBJ2-3
CASSPGTSNQPQHF	TGTGCCAGCAGTCCCGGGACAAGTAATCAGCCCCAGCATTTT	TRBV6-1	NA	NA	TRBJ1-5
CASSYRTGAETQYF	TGTGCCAGCAGTTACCGCACAGGGGCGGAGACCCAGTACTTC	TRBV6-5	NA	TRBD1	TRBJ2-5
CASKSGPQETQYF	TGCGCCAGCAAATCAGGGCCCCAAGAGACCCAGTACTTC	TRBV5-1	NA	NA	TRBJ2-5